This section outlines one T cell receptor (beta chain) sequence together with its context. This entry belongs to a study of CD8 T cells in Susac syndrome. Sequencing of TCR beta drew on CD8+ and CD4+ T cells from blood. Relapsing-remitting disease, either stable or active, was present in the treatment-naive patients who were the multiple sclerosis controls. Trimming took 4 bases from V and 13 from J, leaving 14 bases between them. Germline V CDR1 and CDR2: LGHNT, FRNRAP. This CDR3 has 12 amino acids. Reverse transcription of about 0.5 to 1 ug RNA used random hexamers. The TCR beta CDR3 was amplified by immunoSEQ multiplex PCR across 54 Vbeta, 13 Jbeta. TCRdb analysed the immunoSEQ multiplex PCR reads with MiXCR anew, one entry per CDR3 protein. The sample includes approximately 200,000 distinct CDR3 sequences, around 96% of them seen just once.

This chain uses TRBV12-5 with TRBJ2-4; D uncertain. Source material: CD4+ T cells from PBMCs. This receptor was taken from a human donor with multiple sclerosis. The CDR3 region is CASGSERVHQYF. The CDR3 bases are TGTGCTAGTGGTTCGGAGCGAGTTCACCAGTACTTC. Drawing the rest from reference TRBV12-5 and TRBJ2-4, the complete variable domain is DARVTQTPRHKVTEMGQEVTMRCQPILGHNTVFWYRQTMMQGLELLAYFRNRAPLDDSGMPKDRFSAEMPDATLATLKIQPSEPRDSAVYFCASGSERVHQYFGAGTRLSVL.